This TCR beta chain derives from a study of T cell responses to AZD1222 COVID-19 vaccine. Profiled with immunoSEQ multiplex PCR; TCRdb holds only in-frame clones, not every one. The table includes some 130,000 clones, roughly 90% detected once. The V end was cut by 6 bases, the J end by 3 bases, with 12 bases between. Germline CDR1 and CDR2: MNHEY and SVGAGI. The CDR3 has 14 amino acids. The source was peripheral blood, collected 28 days after the second AZD1222 dose. The TCR sequence derives from an adult who received the AZD1222 COVID-19 vaccine. V usage is TRBV6-5 and J usage is TRBJ1-5, with a tentative D call TRBD1 (5 bases). The CDR3: CASSQGRANQPQHF. CDR3 DNA sequence: TGTGCCAGCAGCCAAGGCAGGGCCAATCAGCCCCAGCATTTT.